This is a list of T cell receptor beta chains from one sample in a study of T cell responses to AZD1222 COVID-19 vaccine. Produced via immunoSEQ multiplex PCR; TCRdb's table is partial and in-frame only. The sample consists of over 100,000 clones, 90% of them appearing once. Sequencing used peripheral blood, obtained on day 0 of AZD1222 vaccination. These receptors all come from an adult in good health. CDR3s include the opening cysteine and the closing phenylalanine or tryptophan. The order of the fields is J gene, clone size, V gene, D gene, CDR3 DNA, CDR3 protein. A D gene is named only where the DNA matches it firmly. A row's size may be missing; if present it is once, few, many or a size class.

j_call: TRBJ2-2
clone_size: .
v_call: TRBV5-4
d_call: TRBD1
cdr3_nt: TGTGCCAGCAGCTTGATAGACAGGGGTATCGGGGAGCTGTTTTTT
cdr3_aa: CASSLIDRGIGELFF

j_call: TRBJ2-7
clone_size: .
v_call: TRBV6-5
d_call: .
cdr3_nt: TGTGCCAGCAGTTACGACAACACCTACGAGCAGTACTTC
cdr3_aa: CASSYDNTYEQYF

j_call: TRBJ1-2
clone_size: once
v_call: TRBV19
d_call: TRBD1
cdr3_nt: TGTGCCAGTATCCTGACAGGGTCGGGCTATGGCTACACCTTC
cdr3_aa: CASILTGSGYGYTF

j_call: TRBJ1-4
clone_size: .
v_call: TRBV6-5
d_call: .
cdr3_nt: TGTGCCAGCACCGAGTACGGGGGCGGTGAAAAACTGTTTTTT
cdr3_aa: CASTEYGGGEKLFF

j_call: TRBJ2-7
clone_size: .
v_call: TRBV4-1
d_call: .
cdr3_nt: TGCGCCAGCAGCCAAGATACCCCGAGCTCCTACGAGCAGTACTTC
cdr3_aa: CASSQDTPSSYEQYF

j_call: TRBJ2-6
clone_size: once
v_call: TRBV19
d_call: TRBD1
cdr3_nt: TGTGCCAGTACCCCGACAGGGACCTCTGGGGCCAACGTCCTGACTTTC
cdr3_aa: CASTPTGTSGANVLTF

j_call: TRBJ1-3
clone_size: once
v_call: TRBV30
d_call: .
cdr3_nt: TGTGCCTGGAGCCGGGACGGAAGGGACACCATATATTTT
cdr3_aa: CAWSRDGRDTIYF

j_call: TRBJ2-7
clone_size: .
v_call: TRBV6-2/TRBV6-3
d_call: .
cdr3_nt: TGTGCCAGCAGCCCTATCAGGCAGGGGACCTACGAGCAGTACTTC
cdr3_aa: CASSPIRQGTYEQYF

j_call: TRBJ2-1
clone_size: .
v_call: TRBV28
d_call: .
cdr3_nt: TGTGCCAGCAGTTCCCCACTCATGAGCAATGAGCAGTTCTTC
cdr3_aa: CASSSPLMSNEQFF

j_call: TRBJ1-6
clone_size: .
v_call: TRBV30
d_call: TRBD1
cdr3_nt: TGTGCCTGGAAGGGAGGGGGCTCGCCCCTCCACTTT
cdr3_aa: CAWKGGGSPLHF

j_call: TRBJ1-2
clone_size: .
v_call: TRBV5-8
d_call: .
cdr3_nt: TGTGCCAGCAGCTTGATGGGGAGGGCGCATGGCTACACCTTC
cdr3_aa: CASSLMGRAHGYTF

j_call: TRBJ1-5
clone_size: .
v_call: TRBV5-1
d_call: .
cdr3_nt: TGCGCCAGCAGCTCGGACCCCAATCAGCCCCAGCATTTT
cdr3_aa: CASSSDPNQPQHF

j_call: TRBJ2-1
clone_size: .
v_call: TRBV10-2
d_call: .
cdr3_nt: TGCGCCAGCAGCCACTGGGGTCCCTACAATGAGCAGTTCTTC
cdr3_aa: CASSHWGPYNEQFF

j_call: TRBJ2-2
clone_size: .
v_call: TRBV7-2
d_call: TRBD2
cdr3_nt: TGTGCCAGCAGCTTATGGGCGACTAGCGGGGGCCGCACCGGGGAGCTGTTTTTT
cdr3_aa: CASSLWATSGGRTGELFF

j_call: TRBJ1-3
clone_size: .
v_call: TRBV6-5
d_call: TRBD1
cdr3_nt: TGTGCCAGCAGTTTGCGACAGGGTGATTCTGGAAACACCATATATTTT
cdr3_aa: CASSLRQGDSGNTIYF

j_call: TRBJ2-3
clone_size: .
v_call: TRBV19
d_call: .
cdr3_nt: TGTGCCAGTAGTATAGGAGGGGGGCTGACAGATACGCAGTATTTT
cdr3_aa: CASSIGGGLTDTQYF

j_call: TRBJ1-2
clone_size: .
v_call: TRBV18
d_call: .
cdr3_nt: TGTGCCAGCTCACCACCTACGCGGTTACAGAACTATGGCTACACCTTC
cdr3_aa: CASSPPTRLQNYGYTF